Listed below are T cell receptor beta chains from one sample, sequenced in a study of T cells in Graves' hyperthyroidism and ophthalmopathy. MiXCR, applied by TCRdb to the multiplex PCR reads, yields one record per CDR3 protein. This sample has approximately 500,000 distinct CDR3 sequences, with about 45% found just once. The sequenced sample was peripheral blood or thyroid tissue (not recorded which). These receptors were obtained from a woman in her late teens or twenties with Graves' hyperthyroidism. Each CDR3 is given with its conserved first and last residue. The D gene is left open where the match is weak. Clone size is not always given. Where it is, it says once, few, many or a class for expanded clones.

d_gene,v_gene,j_gene,abundance,CDR3aa,CDR3nt
TRBD1,TRBV9,TRBJ2-7,many,CASSLGTGGNEQYF,TGTGCCAGCAGTTTGGGGACAGGGGGCAACGAGCAGTACTTC
NA,TRBV29-1,TRBJ1-2,NA,CSLEITGYTF,TGCAGCTTAGAGATTACTGGCTACACCTTC
NA,TRBV9,TRBJ2-2,NA,CASSKYGPNTGELFF,TGTGCCAGCAGCAAATACGGGCCGAACACCGGGGAGCTGTTTTTT
NA,TRBV12-3/TRBV12-4,TRBJ2-7,many,CASSSTSWPYEQYF,TGTGCCAGCAGTTCAACTAGCTGGCCTTACGAGCAGTACTTC
NA,TRBV7-9,TRBJ1-1,NA,CASSATGRPNTEAFF,TGTGCCAGCAGCGCGACGGGACGCCCGAACACTGAAGCTTTCTTT
TRBD2,TRBV9,TRBJ2-2,many,CASSTRTSGSWVTGELFF,TGTGCCAGCAGCACACGGACTAGCGGGAGTTGGGTCACCGGGGAGCTGTTTTTT
NA,TRBV20-1,TRBJ2-7,many,CSGSVVRFYEQYF,TGCAGTGGCAGCGTAGTACGGTTCTACGAGCAGTACTTC
NA,TRBV3-1,TRBJ2-7,many,CASSQDGAWYEQYF,TGTGCCAGCAGCCAAGATGGGGCATGGTACGAGCAGTACTTC
NA,TRBV12-3/TRBV12-4,TRBJ1-5,NA,CASSWEEETQHF,TGTGCCAGCAGTTGGGAAGAAGAGACCCAGCATTTT
TRBD1,TRBV2,TRBJ2-7,once,CASSDTGTGSYEQYF,TGTGCCAGCAGCGATACCGGGACAGGATCCTACGAGCAGTACTTC
NA,TRBV7-8,TRBJ1-2,NA,CDSSFYICSARDSWGLDGYTF,NA
TRBD1,TRBV29-1,TRBJ2-7,many,CSVADRGLSYEQYF,TGCAGCGTCGCCGACAGGGGGCTCTCCTACGAGCAGTACTTC
NA,TRBV6-5,TRBJ2-2,few,CASSYPDGELFF,TGTGCCAGCAGTTACCCGGACGGGGAGCTGTTTTTT
NA,TRBV19,TRBJ1-2,many,CASSLVAYTF,TGTGCCAGTAGTCTGGTGGCCTACACCTTC
TRBD2,TRBV20-1,TRBJ2-7,many,CSARVSGAGGEQYF,TGCAGTGCTAGAGTTAGCGGGGCCGGGGGCGAGCAGTACTTC
NA,TRBV7-9,TRBJ1-2,few,CASSPSPDYGYTF,TGTGCCAGCAGCCCCTCCCCCGACTATGGCTACACCTTC
NA,TRBV7-6,TRBJ2-6,NA,CASRSDPYPGANVLAF,TGTGCCAGCAGATCGGACCCCTATCCTGGGGCCAACGTCCTGGCTTTC
TRBD2,TRBV29-1,TRBJ2-7,many,CSVEWTTSGIHEQYF,TGCAGCGTTGAATGGACGACTAGCGGGATTCACGAGCAGTACTTC
TRBD1,TRBV29-1,TRBJ2-5,NA,CSVFDRGETQYF,TGCAGCGTTTTTGACAGGGGAGAGACCCAGTACTTC
NA,TRBV4-1,TRBJ1-2,many,CASSQDQGASDGYTF,TGCGCCAGCAGCCAAGATCAGGGCGCGTCTGATGGCTACACCTTC
NA,TRBV6-1,TRBJ1-5,many,CASSGQRNQPQHF,TGTGCCAGCAGCGGACAGCGCAATCAGCCCCAGCATTTT
NA,TRBV7-9,TRBJ2-5,NA,CARGDGATQYF,TGTGCCAGGGGGGACGGTGCGACCCAGTACTTC
NA,TRBV19,TRBJ1-5,many,CASWGGISNQPQHF,TGTGCCAGCTGGGGCGGGATAAGCAATCAGCCCCAGCATTTT
NA,TRBV30,TRBJ2-5,NA,CAWSRDEETQYF,TGTGCCTGGAGTCGAGACGAAGAGACCCAGTACTTC
NA,TRBV4-2,TRBJ1-1,many,CASSQDDVGGTEAFF,TGTGCCAGCAGCCAAGATGACGTTGGAGGGACTGAAGCTTTCTTT
NA,TRBV5-1,TRBJ1-3,few,CASSLQGFGRNTIYF,TGCGCCAGCAGCCTCCAGGGGTTTGGAAGAAACACCATATATTTT
TRBD1,TRBV29-1,TRBJ2-5,NA,CSVALTGAAQETQYF,TGCAGCGTCGCTTTGACAGGGGCGGCTCAAGAGACCCAGTACTTC
NA,TRBV7-2,TRBJ1-3,NA,CASSLAGPANTIYF,TGTGCCAGCAGCTTAGCGGGACCCGCGAACACCATATATTTT
NA,TRBV24-1,TRBJ2-5,NA,CATSDLPQETQCF,TGTGCCACCAGTGATTTACCGCAAGAGACCCAGTGCTTC
TRBD1,TRBV29-1,TRBJ1-5,NA,CSVDSRGEQPQHF,TGCAGCGTTGACTCCAGGGGGGAGCAGCCCCAGCATTTT
TRBD1,TRBV7-9,TRBJ2-5,NA,CASRRTGAAETQYF,TGCGCCAGCAGGAGGACAGGGGCCGCGGAGACCCAGTACTTC
NA,TRBV5-5,TRBJ1-2,NA,CASSYGGSYTF,TGCGCCAGCAGCTATGGGGGATCGTACACCTTC
TRBD2,TRBV20-1,TRBJ2-2,NA,CSAGSGAHDSGELLF,TGCAGTGCTGGTAGCGGGGCGCACGATTCCGGGGAGCTGCTTTTT
TRBD2,TRBV7-2,TRBJ2-3,NA,CASSLQSAGVRTDTQYF,TGTGCCAGCAGCTTACAATCGGCGGGAGTAAGGACAGATACGCAGTATTTT
NA,TRBV29-1,TRBJ1-6,once,CSVASGREINSPLHF,TGCAGCGTTGCCAGTGGACGGGAGATAAATTCACCCCTCCACTTT
NA,TRBV29-1,TRBJ1-1,once,CSVGGGHMNTEAFF,TGCAGCGTTGGGGGCGGACACATGAACACTGAAGCTTTCTTT
NA,TRBV13,TRBJ1-4,NA,CATSQDYQGGHEKLFF,TGTGCCACCAGCCAGGACTATCAGGGTGGGCATGAAAAACTGTTTTTT
NA,TRBV25-1,TRBJ2-3,many,CASSAPRAGLFLYF,TGTGCCAGCAGTGCCCCTAGGGCGGGACTCTTCTTGTATTTT
TRBD1,TRBV2,TRBJ1-5,many,CASRLGRGNNQPQHF,TGTGCCAGCAGGCTGGGCAGGGGGAACAATCAGCCCCAGCATTTT
NA,TRBV7-2,TRBJ1-2,few,CASSLGSRGGYTF,TGTGCCAGCAGCCTAGGGTCCAGGGGAGGCTACACCTTC
TRBD1,TRBV18,TRBJ1-3,NA,CASSPRGQGDTIYF,TGTGCCAGCTCACCACGGGGCCAGGGGGACACCATATATTTT
NA,TRBV25-1,TRBJ2-5,NA,CASSLRARTGDETQYF,TGTGCCAGCAGCCTGCGGGCCCGGACCGGGGATGAGACCCAGTACTTC
NA,TRBV7-6,TRBJ2-3,NA,CARSLGTDTQYF,TGTGCCAGAAGCTTGGGTACAGATACGCAGTATTTT
NA,TRBV4-1,TRBJ2-7,many,CASSQEDASYEQYF,TGCGCCAGCAGCCAAGAAGACGCCTCCTACGAGCAGTACTTC
TRBD1,TRBV29-1,TRBJ1-2,NA,CSVEDGQGGDHTF,TGCAGCGTTGAAGATGGACAGGGCGGCGATCACACCTTC